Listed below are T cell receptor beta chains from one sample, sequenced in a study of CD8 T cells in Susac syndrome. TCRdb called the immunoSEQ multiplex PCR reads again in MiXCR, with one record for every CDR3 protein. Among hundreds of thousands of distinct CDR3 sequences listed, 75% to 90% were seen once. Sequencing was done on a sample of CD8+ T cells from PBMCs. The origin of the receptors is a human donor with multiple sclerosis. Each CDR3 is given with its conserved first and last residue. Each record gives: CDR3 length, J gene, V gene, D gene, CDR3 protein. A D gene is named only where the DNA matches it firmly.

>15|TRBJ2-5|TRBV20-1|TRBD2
CSARGAGGPAETFYF
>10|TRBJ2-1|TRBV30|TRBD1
CAGQDNEQFF
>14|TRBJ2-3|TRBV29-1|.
CSVQGTIGKDTQYF
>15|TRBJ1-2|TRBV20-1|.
CSARARGGEGLGYTF
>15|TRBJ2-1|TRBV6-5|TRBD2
CASSQGLAAYNEQFF
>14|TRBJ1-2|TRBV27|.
CASSRVPGDYGYTF
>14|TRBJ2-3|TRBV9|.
CASSVVGGPDTQYF
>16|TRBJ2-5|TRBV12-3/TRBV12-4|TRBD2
CASSLAPGLDSETQYF
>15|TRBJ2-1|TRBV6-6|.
CASSPRDDIRNEQFF
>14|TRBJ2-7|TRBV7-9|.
CASSHSADTYEQYF
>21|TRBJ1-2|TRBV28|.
CASSFPGPQATGLPGPYGYTF
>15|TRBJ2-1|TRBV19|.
CASSIRGSFRNEQFF
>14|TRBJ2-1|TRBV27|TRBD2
CASGGDGQYNEQFF
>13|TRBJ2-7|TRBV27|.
CASSFRATYEQYF
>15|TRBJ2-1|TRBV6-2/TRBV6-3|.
CASSYERTRYNEQFF
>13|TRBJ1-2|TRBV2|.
CATPDGGDYGYTF
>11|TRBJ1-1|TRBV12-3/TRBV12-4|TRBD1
CATRTGIEAFF
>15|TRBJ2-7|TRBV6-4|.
CATSRDSRRSYEQYF
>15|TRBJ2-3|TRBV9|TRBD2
CASSARSGRTDTQYF
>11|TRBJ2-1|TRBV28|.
CASIVRGEQFF
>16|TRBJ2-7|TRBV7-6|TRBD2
CASSLGVASGSYEQYF
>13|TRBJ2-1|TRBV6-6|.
CASTGDLYNEQFF
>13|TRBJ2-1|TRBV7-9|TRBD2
CASSSGTRNEQFF
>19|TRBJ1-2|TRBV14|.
CASSPRDPLSLPSYYGYTF
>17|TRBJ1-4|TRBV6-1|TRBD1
CASSEWTGGGPNEKLFF
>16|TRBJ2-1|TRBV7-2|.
CASSLSDTSSYNEQFF
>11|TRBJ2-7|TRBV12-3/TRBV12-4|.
CASSRYYEQYF
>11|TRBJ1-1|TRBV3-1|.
CASSASGQAFF
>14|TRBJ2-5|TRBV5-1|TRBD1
CASSMTGGQETQYF
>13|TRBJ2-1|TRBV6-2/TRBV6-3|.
CASIGLGFDEQFF
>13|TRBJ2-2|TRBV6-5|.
CASSLSSTGELFF
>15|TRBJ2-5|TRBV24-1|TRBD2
CATPWSGRFQETQYF
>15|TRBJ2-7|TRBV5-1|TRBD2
CASSLAASGVYEQYF
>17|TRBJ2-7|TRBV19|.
CASSTSTRGPVEREQYF
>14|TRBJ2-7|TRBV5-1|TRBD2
CASSLYETSYEQYF
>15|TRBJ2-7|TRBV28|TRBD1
CASTVDRAFSYEQYF
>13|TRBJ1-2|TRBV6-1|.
CASIPLRNYGYTF